This paragraph reports one TCR beta chain. This record comes from a study of blood T cell repertoires in COVID-19. Profiled with immunoSEQ multiplex PCR; TCRdb holds only in-frame clones, not every one. The table lists tens of thousands of clones, over 75% of them singletons. J lost 5 bases, V lost 4 bases, and 17 bases had no gene match. The CDR3 length is 18 residues. CDR1 is LGHNA and CDR2 is YNFKEQ in the germline V gene. This TCR was sampled from a human donor in a cohort sampled during active COVID-19. The chain carries TRBV4-2 and TRBJ2-3, with 8 bases aligning to TRBD1. Source material: peripheral blood. This CDR3 reads CASSPVGQGISREDTQYF. The CDR3 DNA is TGTGCCAGCAGCCCGGTTGGACAGGGAATAAGCAGGGAAGATACGCAGTATTTT.